These 18 T cell receptor beta chains originate from one sample sequenced in a study of T-cell memory formation after mild COVID-19. Each CDR3 protein is one row after TCRdb ran MiXCR on the 5' RACE reads. The sample yields some 120,000 distinct CDR3 sequences, 15% to 20% seen once. The sequenced sample consisted of PBMCs or a T cell subset sorted from them (not recorded which). These receptors all stem from a man aged 18 to 30 who had mild COVID-19 (a few samples of this study predate the infection). Cell type and time point are not known.

This clonotype was recorded a few times. V is TRBV5-1 and J is TRBJ2-1, with 9 bases identical to TRBD1. Germline loops: CDR1 SGHRS, CDR2 YFSETQ. CDR3 size: 14 residues. Unmatched junction bases numbered 5, after V lost 4 bases and J lost 6 bases. Here the CDR3 reads CASSNSTGGNEQFF. The CDR3 coding sequence is TGCGCCAGCAGCAACTCGACAGGGGGCAATGAGCAGTTCTTC.

This clonotype was detected only a few times. The J gene is TRBJ2-1, the V gene TRBV11-3, with a weak D call TRBD1 (5 bases). CDR1 SGHNT and CDR2 YENEEA come from the germline V gene. This CDR3 has 11 residues. Trimming stripped 6 bases from V and 9 bases from J, with 9 bases between. The CDR3 sequence is CASSPGLEQFF. As DNA, the CDR3 is TGTGCCAGCAGTCCAGGGCTTGAGCAGTTCTTC. The complete variable domain, with remaining parts taken from reference TRBV11-3 and TRBJ2-1, reads EAGVVQSPRYKIIEKKQPVAFWCNPISGHNTLYWYLQNLGQGPELLIRYENEEAVDDSQLPKDRFSAERLKGVDSTLKIQPAELGDSAVYLCASSPGLEQFFGPGTRLTVL.

This clonotype was seen a handful of times. As DNA, the CDR3 is TGTGCCAGCAGACAGGGGGACGGAGAGACCCAGTACTTC. Translating it yields CASRQGDGETQYF. This chain uses TRBV7-2 with TRBJ2-5, with 8 bases aligning to TRBD1. Germline V gene sequence: CDR1 SGHTA, CDR2 FQGNSA. The CDR3 totals 13 residues. V dropped 6 bases and J dropped 4; count of bases not matched to a gene: 4.

This clonotype was counted only a few times. The chain links TRBV6-2 or TRBV6-3 to TRBJ2-1, with TRBD2 matching 9 bases. This CDR3 contains 18 residues. V was pared by 0 bases and J by 0 bases, with 6 bases of the junction left unmatched. CDR1 is MNHEY, CDR2 SVGEGT, per germline. The CDR3 nucleotides are TGTGCCAGCAGTTACTCTACTAGCGGGCCCCGCTCCTACAATGAGCAGTTCTTC. This translates into CASSYSTSGPRSYNEQFF.

The V gene is TRBV20-1, the J gene TRBJ2-1; the match to TRBD2 covers 13 bases. V was clipped by 6 bases and J by 10 bases; unmatched bases: 12. From germline, CDR1 is DFQATT and CDR2 SNEGSKA (reference sequence). The CDR3 sequence is 15 residues long. The CDR3, as DNA: TGCAGTGCCGATACGACTAGCGGGGGGTGGGGCGAGCAGTTCTTC. Protein: CSADTTSGGWGEQFF.

The sample holds a few counts of this clonotype. The gene calls are TRBV10-3 and TRBJ1-2, with D perhaps TRBD1 (6 bases). Germline-derived CDR1 and CDR2 are ENHRY and SYGVKD. This CDR3 region has 14 residues. Trimming removed 0 bases from V and 4 bases from J, with 9 bases in between. CDR3 nucleotide sequence: TGTGCCATCAGTGAGTCGGAGGGGGGCTATGGCTACACCTTC. Translating it yields CAISESEGGYGYTF.

This clonotype was counted between two and nine times. The rearrangement uses TRBV11-2 and TRBJ1-3, with no clear D. The CDR3 is made up of 14 amino acids. CDR1 and CDR2 (germline): SGHAT, FQNNGV. Trimming removed 5 bases from V and 0 bases from J, with 8 bases in between. The CDR3 sequence: CASSDRGSGNTIYF. The CDR3 DNA reads TGTGCCAGCAGCGACCGAGGCTCTGGAAACACCATATATTTT.

V usage is TRBV20-1 and J usage is TRBJ2-7, with 7 bases fitting TRBD1. With 6 bases clipped from V and 2 bases from J, the junction kept 10 bases outside the gene matches. Germline assignment: CDR1 DFQATT and CDR2 SNEGSKA (reference sequence). The CDR3 extends over 14 amino acids. CDR3 residues: CSAGTGVFAYEQYF. CDR3 nucleotide sequence: TGCAGTGCGGGAACAGGGGTGTTCGCCTACGAGCAGTACTTC.

This clonotype was counted only a few times. The chain employs TRBV7-8 and TRBJ2-7; 12 nucleotides line up with TRBD2. Unmatched junction bases numbered 8, after V lost 1 base and J lost 7 bases. Germline lookup yields CDR1 SGHVS and CDR2 FQNEAQ. This CDR3 is built from 16 residues. CDR3 DNA: TGTGCCAGCAGCTTAGGGCGACTAGCGGGGGACCTGGAGCAGTACGTC. Translated: CASSLGRLAGDLEQYV.

The chain is built from TRBV5-1 and TRBJ2-5; weak D call: TRBD2 (6 bases). CDR3 size: 12 residues. In germline, CDR1 is SGHRS, CDR2 YFSETQ. V was clipped by 0 bases and J by 13 bases, with 13 bases between them. CDR3 sequence reads: CASSLGQGLGYF. The CDR3 region has the DNA TGCGCCAGCAGCTTGGGTCAGGGACTCGGGTACTTC. The full variable domain, rest sourced from reference TRBV5-1 and TRBJ2-5, is KAGVTQTPRYLIKTRGQQVTLSCSPISGHRSVSWYQQTPGQGLQFLFEYFSETQRNKGNFPGRFSGRQFSNSRSEMNVSTLELGDSALYLCASSLGQGLGYFGPGTRLLVL.

This clonotype was counted between two and nine times. The chain is built from TRBV7-9 and TRBJ1-1, with 9 positions matching TRBD1. V dropped 2 bases and J dropped 5; count of bases not matched to a gene: 12. This CDR3 is built from 17 residues. Germline CDR1 and CDR2: SEHNR and FQNEAQ (reference sequence). The CDR3 sequence is CASSLPGQGLLKTEAFF. The CDR3 DNA reads as TGTGCCAGCAGCTTACCGGGACAGGGCCTCCTTAAGACTGAAGCTTTCTTT.

This chain links TRBV4-1 with TRBJ1-2, with D unclear. Trimming took 0 bases from V and 8 from J, leaving 13 bases between them. The CDR3 has 14 amino acids. Germline V CDR1 and CDR2: MGHRA, YSYEKL. CDR3 nucleotides: TGCGCCAGCAGCCAAGATCAGCCTTTTGCCGGCTACACCTTC. Amino acids: CASSQDQPFAGYTF.

Only a few counts were recorded for this clonotype. The CDR3 nucleotides are TGTGCCAGCAGCCCCCGGGACTTCGCAGATACGCAGTATTTT. Translating it yields CASSPRDFADTQYF. The chain carries TRBV7-9 and TRBJ2-3; TRBD2 is a possible D gene (6 bases). The CDR3 has 14 amino acids. The V end was cut by 5 bases, the J end by 4 bases, with 13 bases between. Germline V gene data show CDR1 as SEHNR and CDR2 as FQNEAQ (reference sequence).

This clonotype was seen a few times. This chain joins TRBV2 and TRBJ2-7; D is undetermined. The V gene lost 4 bases and the J gene lost 2 bases, with 6 bases spanning the gap. The germline gives CDR1 SNHLY, CDR2 FYNNEI. The CDR3 contains 12 residues. The CDR3 here is CASSVNPYEQYV. Written as DNA, the CDR3 is TGTGCCAGCAGTGTGAACCCCTACGAGCAGTACGTC.

The V and J genes are TRBV5-1 and TRBJ2-1, with D maybe TRBD2 (5 bases). The CDR3 length is 15 residues. V shed 6 bases and J shed 8 bases, with 21 bases lying between them. CDR1 is SGHRS and CDR2 is YFSETQ in the germline V gene. The CDR3 loop reads CASTGVGLEEDEQFF. CDR3 sequence (DNA): TGCGCCAGCACCGGGGTGGGGTTGGAGGAGGATGAGCAGTTCTTC.

This clonotype has a count of ten or more. The chain has TRBV7-2 and TRBJ1-1; D gene ambiguous. The germline V and J ends were trimmed by 1 base and 0 bases, with 9 bases remaining between them. There are 15 residues in the CDR3. Per the germline V gene, CDR1 is SGHTA and CDR2 is FQGNSA. This CDR3 reads CASSLDPVMNTEAFF. In DNA form, the CDR3 reads TGTGCCAGCAGCTTAGACCCGGTAATGAACACTGAAGCTTTCTTT.

The V and J genes are TRBV30 and TRBJ1-5, with D possibly matching TRBD1 (5 bases). Trimming stripped 7 bases from V and 11 bases from J, with 15 bases between. This CDR3 comprises 11 residues. The germline V gene encodes CDR1 GTSNPN and CDR2 SVGIG (reference sequence). CDR3 DNA: TGTGCCTACCGGGACGGACGAGCCCAGCATTTT. Its protein is CAYRDGRAQHF.

The chain is built from TRBV9 and TRBJ2-5; 7 bases are shared with TRBD2. Germline trimming cut 2 bases from V and 3 bases from J; bases unmatched to any gene: 1. CDR3 length: 13 amino acids. Germline CDR1 SGDLS, CDR2 YYNGEE. In nucleotides, the CDR3 is TGTGCCAGCAGCGTTCGGGGGGAAGAGACCCAGTACTTC. Amino acid sequence: CASSVRGEETQYF.